The sequence of this T cell receptor (beta chain) was determined in a study of CD8+ T cells in alopecia areata (dated 2018 in TCRdb). Study-level background: The treated patients took part in an open-label pilot trial in which moderate-to-severe alopecia areata was treated with oral tofacitinib at 5 to 10 mg twice daily. Patients received tofacitinib for 6 to 18 months and were then followed off drug for 6 months to check for delayed response and recurrence. For the treated patients, the SALT score, which quantifies what percentage of scalp surface area is affected, served as the measure of disease severity. In both human patients and the C3H/HeJ mouse model, the study applied high-throughput TCRbeta sequencing to look at T cell clonal expansion in alopecia areata. Human TCRbeta sequencing covered scalp tissue and sorted CD4+ and CD8+ peripheral blood T cells from patchy and totalis/universalis alopecia areata patients and healthy controls. Biopsies were taken from tofacitinib-treated patients at baseline and at 4 and 24 weeks of treatment, and a later scalp biopsy was taken in several of the tofacitinib-treated patients. Scalp clonality was compared across normal scalp (n=4), patchy alopecia areata scalp (n=8), and alopecia totalis/universalis scalp (n=8). RNA was extracted with the PAXgene miRNA kit for fixed scalp, the miRNeasy kit for PBMCs, and the RNeasy kit for mouse skin. TCRbeta CDR3 regions were amplified by immunoSEQ multiplex PCR with 35 Vbeta forward and 13 Jbeta reverse primers.

The research as a whole found: Compared with normal scalp, lesional scalp had higher clonality and more expanded CD8+ clones, particularly in alopecia totalis/universalis, a pattern that suggests antigenic drive. With tofacitinib, both scalp clonality and the number of expanded CD8+ clones among the top 100 scalp clones went down significantly. Shared TCR sequences between patients were less evident than in mice, which may be partly attributable to HLA diversity in the patient population. Because the treated cohort was small and included a single nonresponder, larger studies are needed to assess links between baseline CD8+ expansion and response. Unlike mouse skin, which is dominated by gammadelta T cells, normal human skin has resident alphabeta T cells that are also sequenced, and this complicates analysis of the scalp TCR repertoire. During tofacitinib treatment, many expanded lesional clones stuck around in both scalp and blood, and this persistence may partly explain why relapse happens after treatment is stopped.

Per the germline V gene, MGHRA is the CDR1 and YSYEKL is the CDR2. Reading from cysteine to phenylalanine, the CDR3 counts 11 amino acids. The CDR3 DNA has 33 bases and is translated from base 1. The V end loses 6 bases and the J end loses 1 base, and a stretch of 3 bases separates them. On this clone itself: Its cognate antigen has yet to be identified. One base away there is no much larger clone; base qualities are not given.

The treatment or condition label for this specimen denotes: oral pan-JAK inhibitor, 5-10 mg twice daily. Peripheral blood and lesional scalp punch biopsies were obtained from patients with alopecia areata. PBMCs were isolated by density centrifugation and stained for CD3, CD4 and CD8, and CD4+ and CD8+ T cells were sorted on a FACSAria. Library preparation used the immunoSEQ multiplex PCR assay. RNA was extracted from all samples and reverse transcribed into cDNA as template for TCR sequencing. SuperScript III was used to make first-strand cDNA, primed with a 2:1 mix of oligo-dT and random hexamers. A synthetic immune receptor repertoire was used to gauge amplification bias, and whatever bias remained was removed computationally. Turning to the authors' computational methods: Raw reads were preprocessed for error removal, and CDR3 was defined according to IMGT conventions as running from the conserved cysteine to phenylalanine. To get clonality, Shannon entropy was normalized by log2 of the number of productive unique TCRs and the result was subtracted from 1. Whether scalp clones were CD4 or CD8 was inferred by matching scalp TCRbeta sequences against CD4 and CD8 repertoires sorted from blood. Here the immuneACCESS table is served through TCRdb, limited to in-frame sequences with V and J called. Missing clones are a known gap in these copies; in checked studies unresolved V genes cover under half, and the rest lacks a known reason. V, J and clone size are taken as reported in that table, and D and trimming were inferred from the DNA itself. The sample has some 58,000 clones on record, about 43% of them singletons. The top ten clonotypes cover over 20% of the sample.

The clonotype was recovered from a human donor with alopecia areata. This specimen was CD8+ T cells sorted from blood, taken around week 37, from a patient treated with tofacitinib. The chain is assembled from TRBV4-1 and TRBJ1-1; no D gene can be assigned with confidence. The CDR3 in this case is CASRGNTEAFF. The DNA sequence reads TGCGCCAGCAGGGGGAACACTGAAGCTTTCTTT.